This T cell receptor beta chain was sequenced in a study of blood T cell repertoires in COVID-19 (dated by TCRdb to about 2020). About the study as a whole: Samples from collaborators originated in the United States, Italy and Spain and spanned both the acute and convalescent phases of COVID-19. The material from the prospective study consisted of cDNA or gDNA derived from T cells, B-cell-depleted T cells, or PBMCs. The dataset comprised deeply sampled blood TCRbeta repertoires from subjects exposed to, actively infected with, or recovered from COVID-19. A freely available public database, intended as a resource for researchers studying the immune response to SARS-CoV-2, is where the repertoires were released. Samples were obtained from the ongoing ImmuneRACE study (first 160 participants) and from over 1,000 subjects provided by 6 global collaborators. Sample metadata almost always included a de-identified subject ID, COVID-19 status, age in years and sex. Where HLA class I and class II types were available, the types were taken from metadata supplied by the sample provider, not from assay-based typing.

TCRbeta CDR3 regions were amplified from genomic DNA using the immunoSEQ Assay, a bias-controlled multiplex PCR. For the original study's pipeline: Nucleated cell counts per sample were estimated from amplification of reference gene primers within the assay. To quantify the absolute abundance of each unique TCRbeta CDR3 rearrangement, sequence reads were collapsed and filtered. Productive Simpson clonality was computed per sample as the square root of Simpson's diversity index over productive rearrangements. TCRdb carries this immuneACCESS record with in-frame sequences only. Its versions omit some clonotypes, under half of them owing to an unresolved V gene in the studies checked, with the rest unexplained. The V and J calls and clone size were taken over from that table, and D and trimming were inferred from the DNA. The sample yields under 400,000 clones; approximately 89% were counted once. The ten largest account for more than 9% of the sample.

In Seattle, one collaborating source enrolled patients while the infection was active and tracked those patients longitudinally over the course of disease. Whole blood was collected in K2EDTA tubes by collaborating institutions according to the institutions' own protocols. Collaborator samples were shipped for TCRbeta analysis as frozen whole blood, isolated PBMCs, or DNA extracted from either sample type. For this chain, trimming is 2 bases at the V end and 0 bases at the J end, and the number of junction bases without a gene match is 14. CDR1 GTSNPN and CDR2 SVGIG were looked up in the germline V gene (reference sequence). The CDR3 goes from the cysteine to the phenylalanine over 20 residues. Of all the DNA, just the CDR3 is kept, 60 bases in frame from base 1. This clone came up once. Its antigen specificity is not known. Base qualities were left out, and no much larger clone turns up one base away.

Results and caveats for the whole study, not just this receptor: The amount of clinical and demographic metadata varied by source and participant and was provided uncurated.

The sequence was collected from a woman in her twenties or thirties with COVID-19, enrolled during active disease. The chain couples TRBV30 to TRBJ2-6, with TRBD1 identical over 9 junction bases. The sample was peripheral blood. The DNA sequence reads TGTGCCTGGAGTACACACGTCCCGGGGACAGGGATCTCTGGGGCCAACGTCCTGACTTTC. It is translated as CAWSTHVPGTGISGANVLTF.